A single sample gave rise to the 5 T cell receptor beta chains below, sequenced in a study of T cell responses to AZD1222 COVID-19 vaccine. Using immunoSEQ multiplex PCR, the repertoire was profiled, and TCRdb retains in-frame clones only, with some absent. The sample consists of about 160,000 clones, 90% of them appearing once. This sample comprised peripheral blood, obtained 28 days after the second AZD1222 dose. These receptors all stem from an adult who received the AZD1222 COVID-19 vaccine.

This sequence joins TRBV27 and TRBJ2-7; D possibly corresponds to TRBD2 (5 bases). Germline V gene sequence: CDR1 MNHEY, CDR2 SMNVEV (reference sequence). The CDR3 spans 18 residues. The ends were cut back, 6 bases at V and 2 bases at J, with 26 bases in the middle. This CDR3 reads CASSPRVQASLGTYEQYF. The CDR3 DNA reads TGTGCCAGCAGCCCCCGAGTCCAAGCTAGCTTGGGGACCTACGAGCAGTACTTC.

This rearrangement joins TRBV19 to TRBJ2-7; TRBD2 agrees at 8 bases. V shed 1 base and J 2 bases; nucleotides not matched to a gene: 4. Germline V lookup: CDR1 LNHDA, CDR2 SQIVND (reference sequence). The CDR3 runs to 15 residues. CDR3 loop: CASSIVAGPPYEQYF. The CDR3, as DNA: TGTGCCAGTAGTATAGTAGCGGGACCTCCCTACGAGCAGTACTTC.

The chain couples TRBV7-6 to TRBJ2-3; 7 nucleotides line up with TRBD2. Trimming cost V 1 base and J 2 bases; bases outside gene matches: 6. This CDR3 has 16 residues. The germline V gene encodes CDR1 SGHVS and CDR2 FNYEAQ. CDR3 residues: CASSLGGGGVTDTQYF. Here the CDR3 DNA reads TGTGCCAGCAGCTTAGGGGGCGGGGGAGTCACAGATACGCAGTATTTT.

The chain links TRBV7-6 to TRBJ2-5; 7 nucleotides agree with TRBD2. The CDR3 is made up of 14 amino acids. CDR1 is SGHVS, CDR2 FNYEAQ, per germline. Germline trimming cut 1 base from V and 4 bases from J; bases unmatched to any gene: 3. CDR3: CASSLGVAGETQYF. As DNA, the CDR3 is TGTGCCAGCAGCTTAGGAGTAGCGGGAGAGACCCAGTACTTC.

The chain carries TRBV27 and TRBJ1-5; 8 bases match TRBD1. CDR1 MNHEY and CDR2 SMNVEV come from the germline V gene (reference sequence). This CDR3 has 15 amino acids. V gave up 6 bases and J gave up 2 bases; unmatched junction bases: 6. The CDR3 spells CASRRTGSRNQPQHF. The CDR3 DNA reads TGTGCCAGCAGACGGACAGGGTCCCGCAATCAGCCCCAGCATTTT.